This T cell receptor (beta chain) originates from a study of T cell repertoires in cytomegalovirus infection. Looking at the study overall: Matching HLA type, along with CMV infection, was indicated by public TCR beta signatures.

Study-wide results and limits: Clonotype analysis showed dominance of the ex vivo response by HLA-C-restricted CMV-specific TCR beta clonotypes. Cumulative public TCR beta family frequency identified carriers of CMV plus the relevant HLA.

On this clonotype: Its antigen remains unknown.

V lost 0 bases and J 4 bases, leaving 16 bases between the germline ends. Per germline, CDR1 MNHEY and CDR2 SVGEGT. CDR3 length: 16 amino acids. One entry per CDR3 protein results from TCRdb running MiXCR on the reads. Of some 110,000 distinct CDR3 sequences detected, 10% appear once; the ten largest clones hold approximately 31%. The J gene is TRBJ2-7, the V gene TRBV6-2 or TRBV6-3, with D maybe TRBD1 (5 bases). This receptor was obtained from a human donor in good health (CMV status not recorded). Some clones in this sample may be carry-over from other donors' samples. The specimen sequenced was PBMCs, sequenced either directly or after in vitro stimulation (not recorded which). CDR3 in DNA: TGTGCCAGCAGTTACTCCGGCAGGGCGTTTGGGTACGAGCAGTACTTC. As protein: CASSYSGRAFGYEQYF.